Listed below are T cell receptor beta chains from one sample, sequenced in a study of blood T cell repertoires in COVID-19. Measured with immunoSEQ multiplex PCR; TCRdb has only the in-frame clones, and not every one. The sample holds around 190,000 clones; approximately 90% are singletons and the top ten take around 23%. The sequenced sample consisted of PBMCs or T cells enriched from blood (not recorded which). Every receptor here comes from a woman aged 35 to 49 in a cohort exposed to, infected with or recovered from COVID-19 (not recorded which). Both conserved end residues are part of each CDR3. The order of the fields is V gene, D gene, clone size, J gene, CDR3 DNA, CDR3 protein. The D gene is left open where the match is weak. Some rows have no size entry. The others give once, few or many, or a class for an expanded clone.

TRBV25-1	.	.	TRBJ1-4	TGTGCCAGCAGTGAATTGGGCCAGGGGAATGAAAAACTGTTTTTT	CASSELGQGNEKLFF
TRBV24-1	TRBD2	.	TRBJ2-1	TGTGCCACCAGTGATCTAGCGGGAGGGAAAGATGAGCAGTTCTTC	CATSDLAGGKDEQFF
TRBV19	.	once	TRBJ1-5	TGTGCCAGCGGGTGGGGAGGGTTTAACCAGCCCCAGCATTTT	CASGWGGFNQPQHF
TRBV27	.	.	TRBJ1-5	TGTGCCAGCAGTTTCACCAGGTCCCACAATCAGCCCCAGCATTTT	CASSFTRSHNQPQHF
TRBV5-4	.	.	TRBJ2-5	TGTGCCAGCAGCTTGCCGGAGAAAGAGACCCAGTACTTC	CASSLPEKETQYF
TRBV5-6	TRBD1	.	TRBJ2-7	TGTGCCAGCAGCTTTGCGGGACAGGGGTACCACGAGCAGTACTTC	CASSFAGQGYHEQYF
TRBV27	TRBD1	.	TRBJ2-1	TGTGCCAGCAGTTTTCGACAGGGGGCTTACAATGAGCAGTTCTTC	CASSFRQGAYNEQFF
TRBV7-2	.	.	TRBJ2-7	TGTGCCAGCACCCCGGGGTCCTACGAGCAGTACTTC	CASTPGSYEQYF
TRBV5-1	.	.	TRBJ2-1	TGCGCCAGCAGCTTGGTTCCCGAGGATGAGCAGTTCTTC	CASSLVPEDEQFF
TRBV27	.	.	TRBJ2-1	TGTGCCAGCAGCCCCGGGACACACTCCTACAATGAGCAGTTCTTC	CASSPGTHSYNEQFF
TRBV24-1	TRBD2	.	TRBJ2-3	TGTGCCACCAGTGATAGACGCGTGAAGACTAGCGAGGAAGATACGCAGTATTTT	CATSDRRVKTSEEDTQYF
TRBV7-9	TRBD1	few	TRBJ1-2	TGTGCCAGCGGCGACAGGGTAGAAGGCTACACCTTC	CASGDRVEGYTF
TRBV7-9	.	.	TRBJ1-1	TGTGCCAGCAGCTCCCGGGCAGGGGCCCTCGTTGAAGCTTTCTTT	CASSSRAGALVEAFF
TRBV9	TRBD2	.	TRBJ2-1	TGTGCCAGCAGCGTCTTGACTAGCGGGAGTTCCTACAATGAGCAGTTCTTC	CASSVLTSGSSYNEQFF